These T cell receptor beta chains were read from a single sample in a study of cytomegalovirus exposure and HLA in healthy donors. The table came from immunoSEQ multiplex PCR; TCRdb's copy has only in-frame clones and leaves some out. The sample shows 180,000 or so clones, approximately 72% of them seen only once. The sequenced material came from PBMCs. The receptors shown here come from a human donor in good health. CDR3s include the opening cysteine and the closing phenylalanine or tryptophan. The D gene is left open where the match is weak. Size is stated for part of the rows, as once, few or many counts, or as a class when the clone is expanded.

J gene,clone size,V gene,D gene,CDR3 protein,CDR3 DNA
TRBJ2-3,-,TRBV11-2,TRBD2,CASSFLRGGGITDTQYF,TGTGCCAGCAGCTTCCTCCGCGGGGGGGGAATCACAGATACGCAGTATTTT
TRBJ2-7,few,TRBV21-1,-,CASPTGDEYEQYF,TGTGCCAGCCCTACAGGGGACGAGTACGAGCAGTACTTC
TRBJ1-3,-,TRBV6-5,-,CASSYSRVYGNTIYF,TGTGCCAGCAGTTACTCGAGAGTGTATGGAAACACCATATATTTT
TRBJ2-3,-,TRBV7-2,-,CASSLEAGPTDTQYF,TGTGCCAGCAGCTTAGAGGCAGGGCCCACAGATACGCAGTATTTT
TRBJ2-1,-,TRBV30,TRBD1,CAWSIKGAHNEQFF,TGTGCCTGGAGTATCAAGGGGGCGCACAATGAGCAGTTCTTC
TRBJ1-5,few,TRBV21-1,-,CASSKDDGSVGNQPQHF,TGTGCCAGCAGCAAAGATGACGGGTCGGTAGGCAATCAGCCCCAGCATTTT
TRBJ1-4,few,TRBV11-2,-,CASSLAGEKLFF,TGTGCCAGCAGCTTAGCAGGGGAAAAACTGTTTTTT
TRBJ1-2,-,TRBV4-1,TRBD1,CASSPNRGWSGYTF,TGCGCCAGCAGCCCAAACAGGGGGTGGAGTGGCTACACCTTC
TRBJ1-2,-,TRBV15,TRBD1,CATSIRQGDGYTF,TGTGCCACCAGCATTCGACAGGGAGATGGCTACACCTTC
TRBJ2-5,-,TRBV6-4,TRBD2,CASSRLAGECKETQYF,TGTGCCAGCAGTCGACTAGCGGGGGAATGTAAAGAGACCCAGTACTTC
TRBJ2-7,-,TRBV4-1,TRBD2,CASSQDWGTSGGPYEQYF,TGCGCCAGCAGCCAAGATTGGGGGACTAGCGGGGGTCCGTACGAGCAGTACTTC
TRBJ2-1,-,TRBV5-1,-,CASSSPTRAQVGEQFF,TGCGCCAGCAGCTCACCTACCAGGGCCCAAGTGGGTGAGCAGTTCTTC
TRBJ2-2,-,TRBV4-3,TRBD1,CASSQERTGVAGELFF,TGCGCCAGCAGCCAAGAGAGAACAGGGGTAGCCGGGGAGCTGTTTTTT
TRBJ1-1,-,TRBV4-3,-,CASSQGQSHTEAFF,TGCGCCAGCAGCCAAGGACAGTCCCACACTGAAGCTTTCTTT
TRBJ1-1,-,TRBV7-6,-,CASSPGRGSEAFF,TGTGCCAGCAGCCCAGGGCGGGGTAGTGAAGCTTTCTTT
TRBJ2-3,-,TRBV10-3,-,CAISESTSGANTQYF,TGTGCCATCAGTGAGTCGACGTCAGGGGCGAATACGCAGTATTTT